A selection of T cell receptor beta chains follows, all from one sample in a study of blood T cell repertoires in COVID-19. The method was immunoSEQ multiplex PCR; TCRdb's version includes in-frame clones alone and lacks a portion of them. The table has around 190,000 clones, approximately 91% seen once; the top ten hold 1.5% to 2%. Sequenced sample: peripheral blood. The receptors shown here come from a man younger than 35 with active or convalescent COVID-19. Each CDR3 is given with its conserved first and last residue. Fields, in order: clone size, J gene, D gene, V gene, CDR3 DNA, CDR3 protein. D genes are given only for firm matches. Only part of the rows carry a size: once, few, many, or a class if the clone is expanded.

. TRBJ2-2 . TRBV7-9 TGTGCCAGCAGCCAACCGTTCACTACCGGGGAGCTGTTTTTT CASSQPFTTGELFF
. TRBJ1-1 TRBD1 TRBV3-1/TRBV3-2 TGTGCCAGCAGCCGAGTACAGGGGTTCCCTGAAGCTTTCTTT CASSRVQGFPEAFF
. TRBJ2-7 TRBD2 TRBV3-1/TRBV3-2 TGTGCCAGCAGCCGACCACTAGCGGGAGGGCTCGAGCAGTACTTC CASSRPLAGGLEQYF
. TRBJ2-7 . TRBV7-6 TGTGCCAGCAGCCCCCAGGGGGGAAGCTCCTACGAGCAGTACTTC CASSPQGGSSYEQYF
. TRBJ2-2 . TRBV19 TGTGCCAGTCAGGCGACAGACAACACCGGGGAGCTGTTTTTT CASQATDNTGELFF
. TRBJ1-5 . TRBV19 TGTGCCAGTAGTACAATGAGCCAGCCCCAGCATTTT CASSTMSQPQHF
. TRBJ1-1 . TRBV5-1 TGCGCCAGCACAAATCGGGGGACGGGGAACACTGAAGCTTTCTTT CASTNRGTGNTEAFF
. TRBJ2-1 . TRBV5-4 TGTGCCAGCAGCTTGTCTGTGTACAATGAGCAGTTCTTC CASSLSVYNEQFF
. TRBJ2-5 . TRBV2 TGTGCCAGCATCAGACAGATCCAAGAGACCCAGTACTTC CASIRQIQETQYF
. TRBJ2-1 . TRBV10-1 TGCGCCAGCAGTCTCAGGGGTCATGAGCAGTTCTTC CASSLRGHEQFF
. TRBJ2-7 TRBD2 TRBV7-4 TGTGCCAGCAGCTTAGCTCCTGTCCCGGGACTACTTTTCTACGAGCAGTACTTC CASSLAPVPGLLFYEQYF
. TRBJ2-3 TRBD1 TRBV7-9 TGTGCCAGCAGCTCAGGGGGTGAGTCCACAGATACGCAGTATTTT CASSSGGESTDTQYF
. TRBJ2-7 . TRBV7-9 TGTGCCAGCAGCTTAGCTCCAGTGGAGGCCTACGAGCAGTACTTC CASSLAPVEAYEQYF
. TRBJ2-2 . TRBV18 TGTGCCAGCTCACCGGGACAACCGAACACCGGGGAGCTGTTTTTT CASSPGQPNTGELFF
. TRBJ2-5 TRBD2 TRBV7-2 TGTGCCAGCAGCTTAGTGGGGCTAGCGGCAAAGGCCGAGACCCAGTACTTC CASSLVGLAAKAETQYF
. TRBJ2-6 . TRBV18 TGTGCCAGCTCACCTGTGGTCAGCTCTGGGGCCAACGTCCTGACTTTC CASSPVVSSGANVLTF
. TRBJ2-1 TRBD2 TRBV6-1 TGTGCCAGCAGTGAAATAGCGGGATCGAACTACAATGAGCAGTTCTTC CASSEIAGSNYNEQFF
once TRBJ2-1 TRBD1 TRBV18 TGTGCCAGCTCACCCCGCACAACAGGGGATGAGCAGTTCTTC CASSPRTTGDEQFF
. TRBJ1-4 TRBD1 TRBV19 TGTGCCAGTAGCACACAGGGGCGGGCTAATGAAAAACTGTTTTTT CASSTQGRANEKLFF
few TRBJ1-1 . TRBV5-4 TGTGCCAGCAGCTTGGACCCAGGCCGGCCTGAAGCTTTCTTT CASSLDPGRPEAFF
. TRBJ2-7 . TRBV7-8 TGTGCCAGCAGCTCAGGGGTTGGGTACTCCTACGAGCAGTACTTC CASSSGVGYSYEQYF
. TRBJ1-1 . TRBV25-1 TGTGCCAGCAGGGGGCTGAACACTGAAGCTTTCTTT CASRGLNTEAFF
. TRBJ1-6 . TRBV6-5 TGTGCCAGCAGTCTACGGGGAGGGGATTCACCCCTCCACTTT CASSLRGGDSPLHF
. TRBJ2-5 TRBD1 TRBV5-1 TGCGCCAGCAGCTTCCGGGACAGGGAGACCCAGTACTTC CASSFRDRETQYF
. TRBJ1-6 TRBD1 TRBV19 TGTGCCAGTAGTGGGACAGGAGGGAATTCACCCCTCCACTTT CASSGTGGNSPLHF
. TRBJ2-7 . TRBV19 TGTGCCAGTAGTATAGCCAGGGGCGTCTACGAGCAGTACTTC CASSIARGVYEQYF
. TRBJ2-5 . TRBV6-5 TGTGCCAGCAAGACGGGACTCGACCAAGAGACCCAGTACTTC CASKTGLDQETQYF
once TRBJ1-1 . TRBV5-6 TGTGCCAGCAGCTTGTATCAGGGGTGGAACACTGAAGCTTTCTTT CASSLYQGWNTEAFF
. TRBJ1-5 . TRBV5-5 TGTGCCAGCAGCTTGGAAGACAGGCCCTTCAATCAGCCCCAGCATTTT CASSLEDRPFNQPQHF
. TRBJ2-5 TRBD2 TRBV7-6 TGTGCCAGCAGCTTAAGTCGGGGGGGCCAAGAGACCCAGTACTTC CASSLSRGGQETQYF
. TRBJ2-3 TRBD2 TRBV5-5 TGTGCCAGCAGCCCGGGACTAGCGGGAGCCGGCACAGATACGCAGTATTTT CASSPGLAGAGTDTQYF
. TRBJ1-1 . TRBV2 TGTGCCAGCAGACCCATCCGGCAGGGGTTCATGAACACTGAAGCTTTCTTT CASRPIRQGFMNTEAFF
few TRBJ2-7 TRBD1 TRBV9 TGTGCCAGCAGCGTCGGGGACAGCTCCTACGAGCAGTACTTC CASSVGDSSYEQYF
. TRBJ1-2 . TRBV5-1 TGCGCCAGCAGCATAGAGCCAGGGTATGGCTACACCTTC CASSIEPGYGYTF
. TRBJ2-6 TRBD2 TRBV5-8 TGTGCCAGCAGCTTTTCGTGGGAGGGCCCTGGGGCCAACGTCCTGACTTTC CASSFSWEGPGANVLTF
. TRBJ2-3 TRBD2 TRBV3-1/TRBV3-2 TGTGCCAGCAGCCAAGAAGCGGGGGGGCCAGGAGATACGCAGTATTTT CASSQEAGGPGDTQYF
. TRBJ2-2 . TRBV5-4 TGTGCCAGCAGCCAAACTCACACCGGGGAGCTGTTTTTT CASSQTHTGELFF
. TRBJ1-1 . TRBV7-6 TGTGCCAGCAGCTTATTTGAGGGAATGAACACTGAAGCTTTCTTT CASSLFEGMNTEAFF
. TRBJ2-3 TRBD2 TRBV9 TGTGCCAGCAGCGTGGGACTAGCGGGATGGACAGATACGCAGTATTTT CASSVGLAGWTDTQYF
. TRBJ2-5 . TRBV3-1/TRBV3-2 TGTGCCAGCAGCCAGACGACAGGAGACCAAGAGACCCAGTACTTC CASSQTTGDQETQYF
. TRBJ1-4 . TRBV19 TGTGCCAGTAGTATGCAGGGCGTCTCGAATGAAAAACTGTTTTTT CASSMQGVSNEKLFF
. TRBJ2-7 . TRBV2 TGTGCCAGCAGTGTTGAACTACTAGAGGGCGAGCAGTACTTC CASSVELLEGEQYF
. TRBJ2-1 TRBD2 TRBV19 TGTGCCAGTAGTATCAGCGGGGCCACCCACAATGAGCAGTTCTTC CASSISGATHNEQFF
. TRBJ2-7 TRBD2 TRBV7-2 TGTGCCAGCAGCTTAGAGGGGGGACTAGCGGGATTCGAGCAGTACTTC CASSLEGGLAGFEQYF
few TRBJ2-5 TRBD2 TRBV6-4 TGTGCCAGCAGACCCGGGGATAGCGGGAGGGCCGTCTCCTTCGAAGAGACCCAGTACTTC CASRPGDSGRAVSFEETQYF
. TRBJ1-1 TRBD1 TRBV30 TGTGCCTGGCGCCGGGACAGGGTCACTGAAGCTTTCTTT CAWRRDRVTEAFF